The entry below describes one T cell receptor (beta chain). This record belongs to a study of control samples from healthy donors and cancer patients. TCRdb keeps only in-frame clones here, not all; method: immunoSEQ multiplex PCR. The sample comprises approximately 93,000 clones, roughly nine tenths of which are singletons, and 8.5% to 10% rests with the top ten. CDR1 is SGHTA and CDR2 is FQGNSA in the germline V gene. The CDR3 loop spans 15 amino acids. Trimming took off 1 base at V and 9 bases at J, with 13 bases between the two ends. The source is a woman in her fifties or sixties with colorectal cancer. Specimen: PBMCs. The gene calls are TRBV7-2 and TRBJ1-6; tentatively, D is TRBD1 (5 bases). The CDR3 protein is CASSLEGRLTSPLHF. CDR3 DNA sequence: TGTGCCAGCAGCTTAGAGGGGAGGTTGACTTCACCCCTCCACTTT.